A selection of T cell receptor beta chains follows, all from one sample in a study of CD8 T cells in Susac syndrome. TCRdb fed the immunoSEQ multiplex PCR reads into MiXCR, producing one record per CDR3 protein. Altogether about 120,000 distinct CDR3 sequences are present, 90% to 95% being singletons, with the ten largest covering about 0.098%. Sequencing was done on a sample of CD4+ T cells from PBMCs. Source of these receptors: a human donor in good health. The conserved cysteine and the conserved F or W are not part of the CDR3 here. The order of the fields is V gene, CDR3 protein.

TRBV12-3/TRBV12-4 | ASSRKRGREASDGYT
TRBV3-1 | ASSQGVGGLSNQPQH
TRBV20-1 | SARVSKGDIQY
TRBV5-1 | ASRLAGGPGEQY
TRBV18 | ASSPPGIAANTGELF
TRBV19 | ASSSTSTGELF
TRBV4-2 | ASSQDIAYEQY
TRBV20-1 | SANGEPYYEQY
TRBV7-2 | ASSSGQGLQETQY
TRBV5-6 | ASSAAQGNQPQH
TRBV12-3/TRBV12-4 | ASCWRGVGEQY
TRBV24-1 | ATSDLGSGEQF
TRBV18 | ASSPSSGANVLT
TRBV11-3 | ASSLDGTAQETQY
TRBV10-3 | AISRTDDSNQPQH
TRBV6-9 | ASRDRSGNQPQH
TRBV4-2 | ASSQERYEGYT
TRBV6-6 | ASSDEGQPQH
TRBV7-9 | ASSSGLAGSTDTQY
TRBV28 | ASSLQGAGTGELF